This T cell receptor (beta chain) was sequenced during a study of cytomegalovirus exposure and HLA in healthy donors. Study-wide results and caveats: The study dropped some indistinguishable V segments, TRBV6-2 and TRBV6-3 among them. In vitro experiments confirmed that three CMV-associated chains were specific for CMV antigens.

Notes on this clone: Its antigen remains unidentified.

Germline lookup yields CDR1 MDHEN and CDR2 SYDVKM. Trimming shortened V by 3 bases and J by 4 bases, and 19 bases separated the two germline ends. This CDR3 is 16 amino acids long. The PCR had 60 Vbeta and 13 Jbeta primers. Original processing methods: The count from a later analysis was some 80 million unique TCR beta chains, some 10 million of them shared. Method: immunoSEQ multiplex PCR; TCRdb's copy keeps in-frame clones and lacks some. The V and J calls and clone size were taken over from that table, and D and trimming were inferred from the DNA. This table holds 50,000 or so clones. The TCR originated in a woman aged 18-29 years in good health and CMV-seronegative. Sequenced sample: PBMCs. This chain uses TRBV28 with TRBJ2-7, with D maybe TRBD1 (6 bases). The CDR3: CASSFRGYYSPYEQYF. CDR3 nucleotide sequence: TGTGCCAGCAGTTTCAGGGGCTACTACTCGCCATACGAGCAGTACTTC.